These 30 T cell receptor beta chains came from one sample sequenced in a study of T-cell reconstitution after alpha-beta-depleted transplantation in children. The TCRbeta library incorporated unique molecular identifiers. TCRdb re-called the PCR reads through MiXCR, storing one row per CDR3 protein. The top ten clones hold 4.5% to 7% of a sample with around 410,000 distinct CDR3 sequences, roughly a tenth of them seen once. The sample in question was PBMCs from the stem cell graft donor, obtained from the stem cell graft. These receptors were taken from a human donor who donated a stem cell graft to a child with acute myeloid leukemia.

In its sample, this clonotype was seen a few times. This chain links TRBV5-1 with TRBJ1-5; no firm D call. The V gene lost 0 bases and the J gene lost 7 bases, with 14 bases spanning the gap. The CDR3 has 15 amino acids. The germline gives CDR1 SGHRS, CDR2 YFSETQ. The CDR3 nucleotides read TGCGCCAGCAGCTTGGATCCGGGAGCTGTGCAGCCCCAGCATTTT. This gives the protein CASSLDPGAVQPQHF.

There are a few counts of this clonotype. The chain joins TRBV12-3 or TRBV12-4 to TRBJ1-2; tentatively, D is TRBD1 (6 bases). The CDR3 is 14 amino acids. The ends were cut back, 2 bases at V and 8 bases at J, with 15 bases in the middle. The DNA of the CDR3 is TGTGCCAGCAGTTTATTCCAGGGGAACGGGGGCTACACCTTC. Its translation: CASSLFQGNGGYTF.

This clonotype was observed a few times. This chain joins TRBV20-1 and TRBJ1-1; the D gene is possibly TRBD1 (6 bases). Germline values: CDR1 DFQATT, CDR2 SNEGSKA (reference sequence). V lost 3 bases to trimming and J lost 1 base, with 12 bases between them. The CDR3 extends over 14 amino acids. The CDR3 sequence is CSASSGTRNTEAFF. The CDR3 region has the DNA TGCAGTGCTAGCTCCGGGACACGGAACACTGAAGCTTTCTTT.

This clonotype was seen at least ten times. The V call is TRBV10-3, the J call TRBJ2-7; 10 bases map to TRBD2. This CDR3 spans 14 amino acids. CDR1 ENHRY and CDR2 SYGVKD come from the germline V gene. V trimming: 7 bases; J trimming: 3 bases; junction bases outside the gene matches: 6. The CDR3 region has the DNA TGTGCCATCACGACTAGCGGGCCAAACTACGAGCAGTACTTC. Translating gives CAITTSGPNYEQYF.

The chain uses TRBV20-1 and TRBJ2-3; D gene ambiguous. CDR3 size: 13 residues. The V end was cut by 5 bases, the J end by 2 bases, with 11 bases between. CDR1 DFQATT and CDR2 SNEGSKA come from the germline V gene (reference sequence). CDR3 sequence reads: CSAGPSYTDTQYF. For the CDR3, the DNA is TGCAGTGCTGGCCCTTCCTACACAGATACGCAGTATTTT.

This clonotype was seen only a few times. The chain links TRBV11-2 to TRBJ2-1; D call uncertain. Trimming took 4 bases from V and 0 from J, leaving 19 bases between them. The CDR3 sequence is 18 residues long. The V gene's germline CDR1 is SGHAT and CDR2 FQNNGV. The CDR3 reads CASSYLRPRAGSYNEQFF. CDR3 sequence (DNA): TGTGCCAGCAGCTATCTCCGGCCGAGAGCCGGCTCCTACAATGAGCAGTTCTTC.

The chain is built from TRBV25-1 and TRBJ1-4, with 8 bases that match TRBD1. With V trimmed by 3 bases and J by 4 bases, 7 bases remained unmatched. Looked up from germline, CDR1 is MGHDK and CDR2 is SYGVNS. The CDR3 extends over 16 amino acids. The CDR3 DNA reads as TGTGCCAGCAGTGAGAAACCGGGACAGGATAATGAAAAACTGTTTTTT. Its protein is CASSEKPGQDNEKLFF.

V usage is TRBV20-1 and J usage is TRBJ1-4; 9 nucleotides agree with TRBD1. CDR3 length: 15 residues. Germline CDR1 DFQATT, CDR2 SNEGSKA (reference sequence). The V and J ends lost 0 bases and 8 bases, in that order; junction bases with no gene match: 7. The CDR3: CSARDTGGVGEKLFF. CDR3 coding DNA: TGCAGTGCTAGAGATACAGGGGGCGTTGGAGAAAAACTGTTTTTT.

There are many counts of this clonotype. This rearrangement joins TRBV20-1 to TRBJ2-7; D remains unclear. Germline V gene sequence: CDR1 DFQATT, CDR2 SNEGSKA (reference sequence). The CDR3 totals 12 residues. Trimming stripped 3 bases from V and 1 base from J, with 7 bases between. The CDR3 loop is CSARTLSYEQYF. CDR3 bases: TGCAGTGCTAGGACCCTGTCCTACGAGCAGTACTTC.

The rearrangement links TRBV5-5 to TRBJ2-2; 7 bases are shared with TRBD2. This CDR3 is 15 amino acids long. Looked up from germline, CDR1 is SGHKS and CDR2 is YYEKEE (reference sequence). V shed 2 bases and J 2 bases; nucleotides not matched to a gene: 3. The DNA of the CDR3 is TGTGCCAGCAGCTTCCTAGCGGACAACACCGGGGAGCTGTTTTTT. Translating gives CASSFLADNTGELFF.

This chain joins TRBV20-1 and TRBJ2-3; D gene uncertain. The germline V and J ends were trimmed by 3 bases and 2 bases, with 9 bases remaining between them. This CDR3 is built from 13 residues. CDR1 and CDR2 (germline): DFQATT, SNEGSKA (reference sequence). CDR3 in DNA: TGCAGTGCTAGTGAGGCACTCACAGATACGCAGTATTTT. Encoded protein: CSASEALTDTQYF.

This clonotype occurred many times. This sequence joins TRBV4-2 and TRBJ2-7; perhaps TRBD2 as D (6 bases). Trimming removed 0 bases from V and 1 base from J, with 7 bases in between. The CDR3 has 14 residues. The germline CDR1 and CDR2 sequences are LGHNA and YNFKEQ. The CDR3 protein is CASSQEEGSYEQYF. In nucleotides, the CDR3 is TGTGCCAGCAGCCAAGAGGAGGGATCCTACGAGCAGTACTTC.

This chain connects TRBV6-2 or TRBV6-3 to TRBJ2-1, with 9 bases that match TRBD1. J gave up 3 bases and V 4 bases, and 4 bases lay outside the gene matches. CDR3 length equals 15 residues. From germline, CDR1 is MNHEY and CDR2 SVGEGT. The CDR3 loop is CASSSGTGFYNEQFF. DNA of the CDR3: TGTGCCAGCAGTTCCGGGACAGGGTTCTACAATGAGCAGTTCTTC.

The CDR3 DNA follows: TGTGCCAGCGCCGACAACACAGATACGCAGTATTTT. As protein: CASADNTDTQYF. The V gene is TRBV12-3 or TRBV12-4, the J gene TRBJ2-3; no reliable D call. Trimming cost V 8 bases and J 2 bases, with 8 bases left between them. The CDR3 length is 12 residues.

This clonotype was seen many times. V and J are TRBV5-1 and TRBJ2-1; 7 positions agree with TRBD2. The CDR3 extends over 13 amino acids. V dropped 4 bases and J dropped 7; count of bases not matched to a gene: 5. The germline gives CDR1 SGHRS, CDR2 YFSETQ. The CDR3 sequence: CASSPTSPNEQFF. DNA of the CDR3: TGCGCCAGCAGCCCGACTAGCCCGAATGAGCAGTTCTTC.

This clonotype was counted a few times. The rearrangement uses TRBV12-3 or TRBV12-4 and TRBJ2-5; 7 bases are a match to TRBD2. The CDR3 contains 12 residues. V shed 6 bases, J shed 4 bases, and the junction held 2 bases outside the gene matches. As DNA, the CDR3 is TGTGCCAGCAGCGGGAGGCCAGAGACCCAGTACTTC. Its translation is CASSGRPETQYF.

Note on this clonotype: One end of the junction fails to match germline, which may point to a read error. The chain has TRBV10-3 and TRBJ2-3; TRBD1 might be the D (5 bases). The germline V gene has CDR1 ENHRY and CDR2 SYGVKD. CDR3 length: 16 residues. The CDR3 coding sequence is TGTGCCATCAGCCATACCAGGGCGACAGCCACAGATGCGCAGTATTTT. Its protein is CAISHTRATATDAQYF.

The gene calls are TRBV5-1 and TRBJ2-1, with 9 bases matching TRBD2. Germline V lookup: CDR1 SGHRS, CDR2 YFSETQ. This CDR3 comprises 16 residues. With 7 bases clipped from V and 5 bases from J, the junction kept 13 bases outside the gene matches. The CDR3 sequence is CASAYNSGSGNNEQFF. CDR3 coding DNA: TGCGCCAGCGCTTATAATAGCGGGAGTGGCAACAATGAGCAGTTCTTC.

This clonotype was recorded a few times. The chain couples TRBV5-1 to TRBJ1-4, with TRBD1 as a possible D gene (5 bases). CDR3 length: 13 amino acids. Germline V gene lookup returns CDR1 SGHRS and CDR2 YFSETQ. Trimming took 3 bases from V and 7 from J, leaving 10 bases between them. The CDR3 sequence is CASSSGGGEKLFF. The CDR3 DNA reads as TGCGCCAGCAGCTCGGGGGGGGGTGAAAAACTGTTTTTT. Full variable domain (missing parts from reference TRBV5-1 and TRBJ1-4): KAGVTQTPRYLIKTRGQQVTLSCSPISGHRSVSWYQQTPGQGLQFLFEYFSETQRNKGNFPGRFSGRQFSNSRSEMNVSTLELGDSALYLCASSSGGGEKLFFGSGTQLSVL.

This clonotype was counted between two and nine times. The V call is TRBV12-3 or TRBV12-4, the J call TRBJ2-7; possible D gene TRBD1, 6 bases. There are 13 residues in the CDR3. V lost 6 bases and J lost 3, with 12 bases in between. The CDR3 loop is CASRSGTLYEQYF. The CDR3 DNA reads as TGTGCCAGCAGATCCGGGACACTCTACGAGCAGTACTTC.

CDR3 sequence reads: CASRYNSNQPQHF. The DNA for the CDR3 is TGTGCCAGCAGATATAATAGCAATCAGCCCCAGCATTTT. The chain uses TRBV7-8 and TRBJ1-5; D is uncertain. Germline V lookup: CDR1 SGHVS, CDR2 FQNEAQ. Trimming cost V 6 bases and J 0 bases, with 6 bases left between them. There are 13 residues in the CDR3.

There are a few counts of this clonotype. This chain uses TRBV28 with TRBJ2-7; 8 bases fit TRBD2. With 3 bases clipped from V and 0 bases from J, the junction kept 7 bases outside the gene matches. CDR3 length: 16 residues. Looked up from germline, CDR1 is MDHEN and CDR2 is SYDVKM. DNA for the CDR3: TGTGCCAGCAGTTTTGGACTAGCCGATGACTCCTACGAGCAGTACTTC. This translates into CASSFGLADDSYEQYF. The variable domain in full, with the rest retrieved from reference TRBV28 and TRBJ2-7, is DVKVTQSSRYLVKRTGEKVFLECVQDMDHENMFWYRQDPGLGLRLIYFSYDVKMKEKGDIPEGYSVSREKKERFSLILESASTNQTSMYLCASSFGLADDSYEQYFGPGTRLTVT.

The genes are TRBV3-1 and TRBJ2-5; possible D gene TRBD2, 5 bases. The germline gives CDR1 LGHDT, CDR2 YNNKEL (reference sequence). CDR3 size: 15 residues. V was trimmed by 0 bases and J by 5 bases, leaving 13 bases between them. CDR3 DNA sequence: TGTGCCAGCAGCCAAGACGGTAGAGGGATTGAGACCCAGTACTTC. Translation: CASSQDGRGIETQYF.

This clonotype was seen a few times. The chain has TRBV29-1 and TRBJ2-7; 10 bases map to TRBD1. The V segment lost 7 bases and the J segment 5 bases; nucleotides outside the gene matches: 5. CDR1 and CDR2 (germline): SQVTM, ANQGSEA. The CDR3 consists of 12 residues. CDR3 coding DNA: TGCAGCGGGGGACAGGGGTCCCACGAGCAGTACTTC. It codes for CSGGQGSHEQYF.

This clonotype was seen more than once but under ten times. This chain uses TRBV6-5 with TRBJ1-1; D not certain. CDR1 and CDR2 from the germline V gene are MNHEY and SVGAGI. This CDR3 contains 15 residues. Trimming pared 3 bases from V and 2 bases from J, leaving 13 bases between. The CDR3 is CASSYNGWANTEAFF. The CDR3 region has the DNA TGTGCCAGCAGTTATAACGGGTGGGCCAACACTGAAGCTTTCTTT.

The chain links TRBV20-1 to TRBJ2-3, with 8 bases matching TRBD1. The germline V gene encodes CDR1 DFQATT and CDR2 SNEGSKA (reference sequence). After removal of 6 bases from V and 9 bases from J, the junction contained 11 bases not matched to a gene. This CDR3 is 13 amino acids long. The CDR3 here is CSAPLGQGRTQYF. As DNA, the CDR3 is TGCAGTGCCCCTCTAGGACAGGGAAGGACGCAGTATTTT.

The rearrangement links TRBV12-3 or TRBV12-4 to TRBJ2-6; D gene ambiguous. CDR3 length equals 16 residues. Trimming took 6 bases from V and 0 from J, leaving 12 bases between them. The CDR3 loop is CASSTRRSSGANVLTF. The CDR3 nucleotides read TGTGCCAGCAGCACTCGACGGAGCTCTGGGGCCAACGTCCTGACTTTC.

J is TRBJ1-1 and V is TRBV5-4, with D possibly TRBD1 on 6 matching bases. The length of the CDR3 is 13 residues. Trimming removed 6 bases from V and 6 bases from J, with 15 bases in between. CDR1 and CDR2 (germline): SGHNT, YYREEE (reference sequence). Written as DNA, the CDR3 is TGTGCCAGCATCTCCAGGGGTATTCCTGAAGCTTTCTTT. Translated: CASISRGIPEAFF.

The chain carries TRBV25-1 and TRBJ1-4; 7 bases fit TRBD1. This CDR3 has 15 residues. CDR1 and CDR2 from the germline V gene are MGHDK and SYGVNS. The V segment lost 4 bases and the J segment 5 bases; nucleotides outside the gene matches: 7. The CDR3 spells CASSGRDRGNEKLFF. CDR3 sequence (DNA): TGTGCCAGCAGTGGCCGGGACAGAGGAAATGAAAAACTGTTTTTT.

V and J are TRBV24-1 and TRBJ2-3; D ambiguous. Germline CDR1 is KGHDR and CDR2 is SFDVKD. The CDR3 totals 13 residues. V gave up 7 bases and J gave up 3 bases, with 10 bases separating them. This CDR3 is CATSPSGTDTQYF. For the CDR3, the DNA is TGTGCCACCAGCCCGTCGGGTACAGATACGCAGTATTTT.